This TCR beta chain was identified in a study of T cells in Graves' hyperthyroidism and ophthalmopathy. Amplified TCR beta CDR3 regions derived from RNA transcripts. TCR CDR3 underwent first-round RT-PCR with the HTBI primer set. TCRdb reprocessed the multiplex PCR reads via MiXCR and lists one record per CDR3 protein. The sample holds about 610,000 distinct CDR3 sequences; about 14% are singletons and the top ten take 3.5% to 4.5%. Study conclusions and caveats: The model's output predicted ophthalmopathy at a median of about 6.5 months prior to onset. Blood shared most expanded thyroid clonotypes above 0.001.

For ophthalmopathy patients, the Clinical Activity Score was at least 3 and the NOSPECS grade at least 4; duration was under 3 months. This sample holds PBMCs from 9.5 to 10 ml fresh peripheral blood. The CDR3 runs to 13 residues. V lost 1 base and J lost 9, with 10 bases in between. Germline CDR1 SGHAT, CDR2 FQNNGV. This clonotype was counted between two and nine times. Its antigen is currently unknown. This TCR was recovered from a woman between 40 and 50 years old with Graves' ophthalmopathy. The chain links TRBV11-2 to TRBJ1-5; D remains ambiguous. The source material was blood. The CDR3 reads CASSLGDGGPQHF. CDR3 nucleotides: TGTGCCAGCAGCTTAGGAGATGGAGGGCCCCAGCATTTT.